A single T cell receptor beta chain is shown here with its context. As yet, its antigen is unknown. Here immunoSEQ multiplex PCR was the method, and the copy in TCRdb shows in-frame clones only, minus some. Of about 110,000 clones listed, under 95% were seen once; the top ten hold approximately 5.6%. These data originate in a study of T cell responses to AZD1222 COVID-19 vaccine. Findings of the study overall: Sampled repertoires all dated from after the peak T cell response. Females outnumbered males among donors, who were mostly white British; clonal diversity was possibly underestimated. Of the AZD1222 recipients, only 5 or 6 were seropositive at baseline.

Sequenced material: peripheral blood, taken 28 days after the second AZD1222 dose. This clonotype originated in an adult who received the AZD1222 COVID-19 vaccine.

The CDR3 loop is CASSSGGEQYF. In nucleotides, the CDR3 is TGTGCCAGCAGTTCAGGGGGGGAGCAGTACTTC. This chain joins TRBV12-3 or TRBV12-4 and TRBJ2-7, with D maybe TRBD1 (7 bases). CDR3 size: 11 residues. V was clipped by 4 bases and J by 7 bases, with 8 bases between them.